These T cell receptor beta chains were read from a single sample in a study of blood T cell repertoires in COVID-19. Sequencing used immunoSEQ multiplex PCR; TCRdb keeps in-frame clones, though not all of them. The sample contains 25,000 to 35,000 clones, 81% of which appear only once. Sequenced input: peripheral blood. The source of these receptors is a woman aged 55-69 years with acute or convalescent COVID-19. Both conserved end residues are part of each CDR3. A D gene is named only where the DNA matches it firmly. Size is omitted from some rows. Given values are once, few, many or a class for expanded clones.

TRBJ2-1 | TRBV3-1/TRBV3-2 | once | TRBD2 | TGTGCCAGCAGGCTAGCGGGGGCATCCTACAATGAGCAGTTCTTC | CASRLAGASYNEQFF
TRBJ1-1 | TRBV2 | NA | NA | TGTGCCAGCAACGGTGGGGCCTCCTTGAACACTGAAGCTTTCTTT | CASNGGASLNTEAFF
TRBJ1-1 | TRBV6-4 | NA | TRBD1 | TGTGCCAGCAGTTTTCAGGGGGGCACTGAAGCTTTCTTT | CASSFQGGTEAFF
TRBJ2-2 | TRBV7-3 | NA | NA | TGTGCCAGCAGCTCCCCGAGGGGGACCGGGGAGCTGTTTTTT | CASSSPRGTGELFF
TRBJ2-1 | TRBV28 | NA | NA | TGTGCCAGCAGTTTTTGGGCATTGATCAATGAGCAGTTCTTC | CASSFWALINEQFF
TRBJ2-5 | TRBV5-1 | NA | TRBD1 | TGCGCCAGCAGCCTTGGACAGGGTCAGACCCAGTACTTC | CASSLGQGQTQYF
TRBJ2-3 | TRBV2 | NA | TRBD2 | TGTGCCAGCCGGGGGGGTTACACAGATACGCAGTATTTT | CASRGGYTDTQYF
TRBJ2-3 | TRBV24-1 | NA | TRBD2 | TGTGCCACCAGTGGCCCCTCAGCGGGGGGGGCCCCAGATACGCAGTATTTT | CATSGPSAGGAPDTQYF
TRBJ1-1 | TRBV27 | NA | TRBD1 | TGTGCCAGCAGTCGGGGACAGACAATGAACACTGAAGCTTTCTTT | CASSRGQTMNTEAFF
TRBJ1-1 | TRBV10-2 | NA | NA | TGCGCCAGCACCTCGGACACGGGCACTGAAGCTTTCTTT | CASTSDTGTEAFF
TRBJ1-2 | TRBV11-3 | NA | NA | TGTGCCAGCAGCTTAGACTGTGGCTACACCTTC | CASSLDCGYTF
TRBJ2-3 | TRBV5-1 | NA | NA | TGCGCCAGCAGCCAAAACAGGGAAGATACGCAGTATTTT | CASSQNREDTQYF
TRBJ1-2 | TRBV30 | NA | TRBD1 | TGTGCCTTGATGACAGGGAAAAATGGCTACACCTTC | CALMTGKNGYTF
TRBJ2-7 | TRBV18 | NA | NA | TGTGCCAGCTCACCCTCCACTTCCTACGAGCAGTACTTC | CASSPSTSYEQYF
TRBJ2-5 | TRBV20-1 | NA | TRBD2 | TGCAGTGCTAGTTTCGGGGCCTTGGGACTAGCGGGGGGGTCCCAGTACTTC | CSASFGALGLAGGSQYF
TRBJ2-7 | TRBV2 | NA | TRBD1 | TGTGCCAGCAAAGCCGACAGGGTCTACGAGCAGTACTTC | CASKADRVYEQYF
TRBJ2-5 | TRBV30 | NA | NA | TGTGCCTGGAGAGTGCAGGGGCCCGAGACCCAGTACTTC | CAWRVQGPETQYF
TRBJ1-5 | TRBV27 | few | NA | TGTGCCAGCAGTTTATCTTATCACAGCCGCAATCAGCCCCAGCATTTT | CASSLSYHSRNQPQHF
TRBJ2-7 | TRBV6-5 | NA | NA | TGTGCCAGCACCACGATTGAGTCCCAATACGAGCAGTACTTC | CASTTIESQYEQYF
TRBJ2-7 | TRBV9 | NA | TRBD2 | TGTGCCAGCAGCGTTAGCGGGGGGAAATCCTACGAGCAGTACTTC | CASSVSGGKSYEQYF
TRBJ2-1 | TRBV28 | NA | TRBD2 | TGTGCCAGCATTGGGGGGGATCAGAGGAATGAGCAGTTCTTC | CASIGGDQRNEQFF
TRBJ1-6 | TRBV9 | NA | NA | TGTGCCAGCAGCTTCGGGGGGGAACAGTATAATTCACCCCTCCACTTT | CASSFGGEQYNSPLHF
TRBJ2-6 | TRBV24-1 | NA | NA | TGTGCCACCAGTGATTTTCGGGGTTCTGGGGCCAACGTCCTGACTTTC | CATSDFRGSGANVLTF
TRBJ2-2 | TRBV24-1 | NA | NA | TGTGCCACCAGTACACAGGGGAACACCGGGGAGCTGTTTTTT | CATSTQGNTGELFF
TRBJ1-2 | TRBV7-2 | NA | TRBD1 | TGTGCCAGCAGCTTGGGACAGATCTATGGCTACACCTTC | CASSLGQIYGYTF
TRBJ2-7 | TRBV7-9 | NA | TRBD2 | TGTGCCAGCAGCTCTCAGGGCGGGAGCGAGCAGTACTTC | CASSSQGGSEQYF
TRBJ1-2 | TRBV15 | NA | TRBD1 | TGTGCCACCAGCAGAGATCGGTGGGGAAAGACAGGGCCGCATAACTATGGCTACACCTTC | CATSRDRWGKTGPHNYGYTF
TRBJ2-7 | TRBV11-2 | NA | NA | TGTGCCAGCAGCTTAGGGCCTTCCTACGAGCAGTACTTC | CASSLGPSYEQYF
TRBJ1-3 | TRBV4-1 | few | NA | TGCGCCAGCAGCCGAGGTGAAGAGGGCGCTGTCTCTGGAAACACCATATATTTT | CASSRGEEGAVSGNTIYF
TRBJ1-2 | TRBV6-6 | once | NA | TGTGCCAGCAGTTACTCTTTCGGTGAAAACTATGGCTACACCTTC | CASSYSFGENYGYTF
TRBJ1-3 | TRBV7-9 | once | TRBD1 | TGTGCCAGCAGCTCCGGACAGGGCAGGGGAAACACCATATATTTT | CASSSGQGRGNTIYF
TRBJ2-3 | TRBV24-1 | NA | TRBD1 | TGTGCCACCAGTGATTGGGGGACAGGTAACACAGATACGCAGTATTTT | CATSDWGTGNTDTQYF
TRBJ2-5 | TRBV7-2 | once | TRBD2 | TGTGCCAGCAGGGTCGGACTAGCTGGCGAGACCCAGTACTTC | CASRVGLAGETQYF
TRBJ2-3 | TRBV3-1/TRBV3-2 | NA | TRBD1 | TGTGCCAGCAGCCAAGTGCCGGGACAGGGGGCGTGGGGGTCAGATACGCAGTATTTT | CASSQVPGQGAWGSDTQYF
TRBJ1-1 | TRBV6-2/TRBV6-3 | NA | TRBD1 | TGTGCCAGCAGTTACTCTGGGACAGGGGCCACTGAAGCTTTCTTT | CASSYSGTGATEAFF
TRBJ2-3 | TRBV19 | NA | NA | TGTGCCAGTAGTATCCTAGATACGCAGTATTTT | CASSILDTQYF